The sequence of this TCR beta chain was determined in a study of naive and memory T cell subsets. This clonotype was seen a handful of times. Ligated cDNA underwent four rounds of PCR with nested alpha and beta constant region primers and SP2. TCRdb used MiXCR to reprocess the 5' RACE reads, holding one entry per CDR3 protein. Of roughly 60,000 distinct CDR3 sequences listed, under 8.5% were seen once; the top ten hold almost 10%. TCR cDNA received a 3' ligated oligonucleotide that carried a UMI. Input was about 1 to 1,100 ng of DNase-treated total RNA without cell sorting. The CDR3 has 13 amino acids. Trimming left V 8 bases short and J 4 bases short, with 12 bases between. Germline assignment: CDR1 MNHEY and CDR2 SVGAGI.

This TCR was recovered from a male donor in good health. This chain links TRBV6-5 with TRBJ1-3, with unresolved D. As DNA, the CDR3 is TGTGCCAGCTGTTCGACTCGAGGAAACACCATATATTTT. Its translation is CASCSTRGNTIYF.